A single sample is the source of the 18 T cell receptor beta chains below, sequenced in a study of blood T cell repertoires in COVID-19. This table comes from immunoSEQ multiplex PCR, and its TCRdb copy is limited to in-frame clones, with some not included. The sample lists about 73,000 clones; 70% to 85% were seen once. Sequences were obtained from peripheral blood. The receptors were gathered from a woman in her sixties with acute or convalescent COVID-19.

This chain connects TRBV19 to TRBJ1-1; D is ambiguous. CDR3 length: 14 residues. In germline, CDR1 is LNHDA, CDR2 SQIVND (reference sequence). With 1 base removed from V and 0 bases from J, the gap between germline ends came to 6 bases. The CDR3 protein is CASSIGQMNTEAFF. Written as DNA, the CDR3 is TGTGCCAGTAGTATAGGTCAGATGAACACTGAAGCTTTCTTT.

In this sample, this clone turned up once. The V call is TRBV5-6, the J call TRBJ1-5; no clear D. In germline, CDR1 is SGHDT, CDR2 YYEEEE. The CDR3 extends over 14 amino acids. V gave up 0 bases and J gave up 4 bases, with 8 bases separating them. Written as DNA, the CDR3 is TGTGCCAGCAGCTTGGGGAGGGTAAATCAGCCCCAGCATTTT. The encoded protein is CASSLGRVNQPQHF.

The gene calls are TRBV24-1 and TRBJ2-2; 9 bases match TRBD1. After removal of 5 bases from V and 4 bases from J, the junction contained 4 bases not matched to a gene. CDR1 and CDR2 (germline): KGHDR, SFDVKD. This CDR3 has 15 residues. CDR3 sequence (DNA): TGTGCCACCAGTGCCGCGACAGGGGGCACCGGGGAGCTGTTTTTT. It is translated as CATSAATGGTGELFF.

The chain has TRBV5-1 and TRBJ1-3, with 7 nucleotides matching TRBD1. V dropped 1 base and J dropped 0; count of bases not matched to a gene: 4. In germline, CDR1 is SGHRS, CDR2 YFSETQ. The CDR3 extends over 16 amino acids. CDR3 sequence (DNA): TGCGCCAGCAGCTTGAGGGCAGGGGGCTCTGGAAACACCATATATTTT. Translation: CASSLRAGGSGNTIYF.

The chain has TRBV7-3 and TRBJ2-3; the match to TRBD2 covers 7 bases. Trimming took 0 bases from V and 0 from J; bases not matched to a gene: 12. The CDR3 consists of 19 residues. Germline V CDR1 and CDR2: SGHTA, FQGTGA. CDR3 nucleotides: TGTGCCAGCAGCTTAACGCCCCTAACCAGCGGGGCTAGCACAGATACGCAGTATTTT. This sequence encodes CASSLTPLTSGASTDTQYF. The complete variable domain, with remaining parts taken from reference TRBV7-3 and TRBJ2-3, reads GAGVSQTPSNKVTEKGKYVELRCDPISGHTALYWYRQSLGQGPEFLIYFQGTGAADDSGLPNDRFFAVRPEGSVSTLKIQRTERGDSAVYLCASSLTPLTSGASTDTQYFGPGTRLTVL.

The chain combines TRBV2 with TRBJ2-2; perhaps TRBD2 as D (5 bases). Trimming removed 6 bases at V and 5 bases at J, with 10 bases between. This CDR3 comprises 13 residues. CDR1 and CDR2 from the germline V gene are SNHLY and FYNNEI. CDR3 in DNA: TGTGCCAGCAGAGAAACTAGTACCGGGGAGCTGTTTTTT. It specifies CASRETSTGELFF.

V usage is TRBV7-9 and J usage is TRBJ2-6; 11 bases agree with TRBD1. CDR3 size: 18 residues. Germline-derived CDR1 and CDR2 are SEHNR and FQNEAQ (reference sequence). After removal of 9 bases from V and 3 bases from J, the junction contained 13 bases not matched to a gene. This CDR3 reads CASDRGQGVFFGANVLTF. CDR3 DNA: TGTGCCAGTGATAGGGGACAGGGGGTTTTCTTTGGGGCCAACGTCCTGACTTTC. Full variable domain (remainder filled in from reference TRBV7-9 and TRBJ2-6): DTGVSQNPRHKITKRGQNVTFRCDPISEHNRLYWYRQTLGQGPEFLTYFQNEAQLEKSRLLSDRFSAERPKGSFSTLEIQRTEQGDSAMYLCASDRGQGVFFGANVLTFGAGSRLTVL.

The chain uses TRBV14 and TRBJ1-1; 10 bases line up with TRBD1. The J segment lost 3 bases and the V segment lost 3 bases, leaving 7 bases of the junction unmatched. The germline V gene encodes CDR1 SGHDN and CDR2 FVKESK. This CDR3 region has 16 residues. The CDR3 loop is CASSHRTGGIYTEAFF. The DNA of the CDR3 is TGTGCCAGCAGCCACCGGACAGGGGGTATATACACTGAAGCTTTCTTT.

The chain carries TRBV5-1 and TRBJ1-1; 7 bases match TRBD1. Germline V gene data show CDR1 as SGHRS and CDR2 as YFSETQ. Losses at the gene ends were 3 bases for V and 0 bases for J; bases not matched to a gene: 8. The CDR3 extends over 16 amino acids. This CDR3 reads CASSYSAGGMNTEAFF. The CDR3 region has the DNA TGCGCCAGCAGCTACTCTGCAGGGGGTATGAACACTGAAGCTTTCTTT.

The chain carries TRBV5-1 and TRBJ2-7; TRBD1 might be the D (5 bases). CDR1 is SGHRS and CDR2 is YFSETQ in the germline V gene. This CDR3 is built from 11 residues. V was trimmed by 5 bases and J by 7 bases, leaving 10 bases between them. CDR3 DNA: TGCGCCAGCAGGGAAGACAGAGAGCAGTACTTC. It yields the protein CASREDREQYF.

V and J are TRBV5-1 and TRBJ1-4, with TRBD1 as a possible D gene (6 bases). CDR1 and CDR2 (germline): SGHRS, YFSETQ. This CDR3 region has 17 residues. V lost 4 bases and J lost 0, with 16 bases in between. The CDR3 region has the DNA TGCGCCAGCAGCCCGACGACAGGCTTTGCAACTAATGAAAAACTGTTTTTT. It codes for CASSPTTGFATNEKLFF.

The chain recombines TRBV24-1 with TRBJ2-7; 11 bases map to TRBD1. V shed 4 bases, J shed 3 bases, and the junction held 4 bases outside the gene matches. CDR1 and CDR2 from the germline V gene are KGHDR and SFDVKD. The CDR3 is 15 amino acids. As DNA, the CDR3 is TGTGCCACCAGTGAGTCCGGGACAGGGGGCTACGAGCAGTACTTC. Its protein product is CATSESGTGGYEQYF.

The chain is built from TRBV28 and TRBJ1-6, with 7 bases matching TRBD1. The CDR3 runs 13 residues. Germline trimming cut 7 bases from V and 11 bases from J; bases unmatched to any gene: 8. Looked up from germline, CDR1 is MDHEN and CDR2 is SYDVKM. The CDR3 region is CASTEDRSAPLHF. Written as DNA, the CDR3 is TGTGCCAGCACAGAGGACAGGTCAGCACCCCTCCACTTT.

The chain combines TRBV28 with TRBJ1-2; D remains ambiguous. V lost 3 bases and J lost 3, with 8 bases in between. The germline gives CDR1 MDHEN, CDR2 SYDVKM. CDR3 length: 13 amino acids. DNA for the CDR3: TGTGCCAGCAGTTTTCCACTCGACTATGGCTACACCTTC. It translates to CASSFPLDYGYTF.

CDR3 DNA: TGTGCCAGCAGCTCCTTAGCGGGACGCACAGATACGCAGTATTTT. Its translation: CASSSLAGRTDTQYF. The rearrangement uses TRBV5-8 and TRBJ2-3, with TRBD2 matching over 8 bases. The CDR3 is 15 residues long. CDR1 is SGHTS and CDR2 is YDEGEE in the germline V gene. V was clipped by 3 bases and J by 1 base; unmatched bases: 4.

This chain links TRBV10-3 with TRBJ2-1; D gene ambiguous. Trimming removed 11 bases at V and 7 bases at J, with 12 bases between. The CDR3 runs 11 residues. Germline CDR1 is ENHRY and CDR2 is SYGVKD. CDR3 DNA sequence: TGTGCCCACTCGAGCGCTAATGAGCAGTTCTTC. Protein sequence: CAHSSANEQFF.

This clone came up once. The chain couples TRBV9 to TRBJ2-5; TRBD1 matches at 11 bases. The germline gives CDR1 SGDLS, CDR2 YYNGEE. The CDR3 loop spans 16 amino acids. The J segment lost 5 bases and the V segment lost 4 bases, leaving 10 bases of the junction unmatched. The CDR3 sequence is CASSSRRDRGRETQYF. The CDR3 DNA reads TGTGCCAGCAGCTCCCGTCGGGACAGGGGGAGGGAGACCCAGTACTTC.

The chain links TRBV7-9 to TRBJ2-2; possibly TRBD1 for D (6 bases). The CDR3 spans 13 residues. V lost 3 bases and J lost 6, with 8 bases in between. CDR1 is SEHNR, CDR2 FQNEAQ, per germline (reference sequence). The DNA for the CDR3 is TGTGCCAGCAGCTTGGGGGCGTCCGGGGAGCTGTTTTTT. It specifies CASSLGASGELFF.